A selection of T cell receptor beta chains follows, all from one sample in a study of CD8 T cells in ankylosing spondylitis. From the 5' RACE reads, TCRdb called clonotypes with MiXCR, one entry per CDR3 protein. The sample has around 75,000 distinct CDR3 sequences; about 5.7% are singletons. Sequenced material: blood, either unsorted or a sorted T cell fraction (not recorded which). These receptors originate from a male donor with ankylosing spondylitis or in good health (not recorded which). CDR3s include the opening cysteine and the closing phenylalanine or tryptophan. D genes are given only for firm matches. Size is omitted from some rows. Given values are once, few, many or a class for expanded clones.

d_gene,j_gene,abundance,v_gene,CDR3aa,CDR3nt
TRBD1,TRBJ1-1,many,TRBV10-3,CAISDPGTGGETEAFF,TGTGCCATCAGTGATCCCGGGACAGGGGGTGAGACTGAAGCTTTCTTT
.,TRBJ2-5,medium-sized,TRBV15,CATSRDQETQYF,TGTGCCACCAGCAGAGATCAGGAGACCCAGTACTTC
.,TRBJ2-5,many,TRBV19,CASSISSTPETQYF,TGTGCCAGTAGTATCTCATCCACCCCTGAGACCCAGTACTTC
.,TRBJ2-5,many,TRBV23-1,CASSQFEGRRGLETQYF,TGCGCCAGCAGTCAATTTGAAGGGCGGAGGGGCCTGGAGACCCAGTACTTC
.,TRBJ2-5,many,TRBV28,CASSLLRTQYF,TGTGCCAGCAGCCTGCTGAGGACCCAGTACTTC
.,TRBJ2-5,few,TRBV5-4,CASSLEGVASF,TGTGCCAGCAGCTTGGAAGGAGTCGCGTCCTTC
TRBD1,TRBJ1-4,many,TRBV20-1,CSAGGQGDEKLFF,TGCAGTGCTGGGGGACAGGGGGATGAAAAACTGTTTTTT
TRBD2,TRBJ2-2,few,TRBV3-1,CATTFRGSSGENTGELFF,TGTGCCACCACCTTCCGGGGATCTAGCGGCGAGAACACCGGGGAGCTGTTTTTT
.,TRBJ2-1,many,TRBV5-1,CASSLSLTFNEQFF,TGCGCCAGCAGCTTGTCACTTACCTTCAATGAGCAGTTCTTC
TRBD2,TRBJ2-1,medium-sized,TRBV14,CSSGAYNEQFF,TGTTCTAGCGGGGCGTACAATGAGCAGTTCTTC
TRBD1,TRBJ2-1,many,TRBV5-1,CASSDRVWNEQFF,TGCGCCAGCAGTGACAGGGTATGGAATGAGCAGTTCTTC
.,TRBJ1-5,few,TRBV30,CAWSAQENQPQHF,TGTGCCTGGAGTGCCCAGGAGAACCAGCCCCAGCATTTT
TRBD2,TRBJ2-5,many,TRBV10-3,CAIGTTGTSGETQYF,TGTGCCATCGGAACTACCGGGACTAGCGGAGAGACCCAGTACTTC
.,TRBJ2-6,many,TRBV7-6,CASTLNRGSGANVLTF,TGTGCCAGCACCTTGAACCGGGGATCTGGGGCCAACGTCCTGACTTTC
TRBD2,TRBJ2-7,many,TRBV2,CATVLADEQYF,TGTGCCACCGTACTAGCGGACGAGCAGTACTTC
TRBD1,TRBJ2-2,many,TRBV18,CASSPPGQLNTGELFF,TGTGCCAGCTCACCACCGGGACAGCTGAACACCGGGGAGCTGTTTTTT
.,TRBJ2-7,.,TRBV7-2,CACSFGIGSGEQYF,TGTGCCTGCAGCTTTGGGATAGGTTCAGGCGAGCAGTACTTC
.,TRBJ1-5,many,TRBV18,CASSSGALNQPQHF,TGTGCCAGCTCATCAGGGGCGTTAAATCAGCCCCAGCATTTT
.,TRBJ2-7,many,TRBV6-1,CASSEALIYEQYF,TGTGCCAGCAGTGAAGCGCTAATTTACGAGCAGTACTTC
.,TRBJ2-7,many,TRBV4-1,CASSQDGRRGTGYEQYF,TGCGCCAGCAGCCAAGATGGTCGGAGGGGTACGGGCTACGAGCAGTACTTC
.,TRBJ2-5,few,TRBV7-2,CASSFSGETQYF,TGTGCCAGCAGCTTTTCAGGGGAGACCCAGTACTTC
TRBD2,TRBJ2-3,many,TRBV29-1,CSVVGAERDSTDTQYF,TGCAGCGTCGTCGGGGCAGAGCGGGACAGCACAGATACGCAGTATTTT
.,TRBJ2-7,many,TRBV14,CASSLDGDGTYEQYF,TGTGCCAGCAGTTTGGACGGGGATGGAACCTACGAGCAGTACTTC
TRBD2,TRBJ2-5,many,TRBV20-1,CSAKLAGLQETQYF,TGCAGTGCTAAGCTAGCGGGCCTCCAAGAGACCCAGTACTTC
.,TRBJ1-1,many,TRBV29-1,CSVVVPGMNTEAFF,TGCAGCGTTGTAGTCCCAGGGATGAACACTGAAGCTTTCTTT
.,TRBJ2-3,many,TRBV11-3,CASSLDRLDTQYF,TGTGCCAGCAGCTTAGACCGACTAGATACGCAGTATTTT
TRBD2,TRBJ2-7,.,TRBV3-1,CACSQDKVTFAGDLYEQYF,TGTGCCTGCTCCCAAGATAAGGTGACGTTTGCGGGGGACCTTTACGAGCAGTACTTC
.,TRBJ2-7,many,TRBV18,CASSPEATTSGEQYF,TGTGCCAGCTCACCGGAGGCGACTACCTCCGGCGAGCAGTACTTC
.,TRBJ2-1,.,TRBV5-1,CASSLGMQGFTEQFF,TGCGCCAGCAGCTTGGGGATGCAGGGGTTTACTGAGCAGTTCTTC
.,TRBJ2-1,many,TRBV12-3/TRBV12-4,CASSHRTETNNEQFF,TGTGCCAGCAGCCACCGGACGGAAACGAACAATGAGCAGTTCTTC
.,TRBJ1-1,many,TRBV7-3,CASSSTGSTEAFF,TGTGCCAGCAGCTCGACGGGCTCGACTGAAGCTTTCTTT
TRBD2,TRBJ2-3,many,TRBV12-3/TRBV12-4,CASNSGGPSTDTQYF,TGTGCCAGCAACTCGGGGGGGCCCAGCACAGATACGCAGTATTTT
TRBD2,TRBJ2-3,many,TRBV3-1,CASSQLAGGTDTQYF,TGTGCCAGCAGCCAATTAGCGGGGGGGACAGATACGCAGTATTTT
.,TRBJ1-1,many,TRBV7-9,CASSLPGENTEAFF,TGTGCCAGCAGCTTGCCAGGGGAGAACACTGAAGCTTTCTTT
.,TRBJ2-7,many,TRBV20-1,CSATDRSGGEQYF,TGCAGTGCTACGGACAGATCTGGGGGCGAGCAGTACTTC
.,TRBJ2-1,many,TRBV19,CASSGLPRGEQFF,TGTGCCAGTAGTGGGCTCCCCCGGGGTGAGCAGTTCTTC
TRBD1,TRBJ2-2,many,TRBV7-6,CASSPGQTNTGELFF,TGTGCCAGCAGCCCGGGACAGACGAACACCGGGGAGCTGTTTTTT
.,TRBJ2-2,many,TRBV20-1,CSAGDRIRGTGELFF,TGCAGTGCTGGGGATAGAATTCGTGGGACCGGGGAGCTGTTTTTT
.,TRBJ1-2,many,TRBV14,CASSSLNSDGYTF,TGTGCCAGCAGTAGTTTAAACAGCGATGGCTACACCTTC
.,TRBJ1-1,many,TRBV20-1,CSALDNLEAFF,TGCAGTGCCCTGGACAACCTTGAAGCTTTCTTT
TRBD1,TRBJ2-7,many,TRBV10-3,CAISVGTGSDTSYEQYF,TGTGCCATCAGTGTAGGGACAGGGAGCGACACTTCCTACGAGCAGTACTTC
TRBD1,TRBJ1-2,many,TRBV6-5,CASSSVTGTGFYGYTF,TGTGCCAGCAGTTCGGTAACCGGGACAGGATTTTATGGCTACACCTTC
.,TRBJ1-1,many,TRBV6-2/TRBV6-3,CASSSGQSNTEAFF,TGTGCCAGCAGTTCAGGACAGTCGAACACTGAAGCTTTCTTT
.,TRBJ2-2,.,TRBV19,CASSIVGLGVDTGELFF,TGTGCCAGTAGTATAGTTGGCCTCGGGGTGGACACCGGGGAGCTGTTTTTT
TRBD2,TRBJ2-7,many,TRBV27,CASSSPWGGFYEQYF,TGTGCCAGCAGTTCCCCCTGGGGAGGGTTCTACGAGCAGTACTTC
TRBD1,TRBJ1-4,many,TRBV10-3,CAIWEGTANEKLFF,TGTGCCATCTGGGAGGGGACAGCTAATGAAAAACTGTTTTTT
.,TRBJ2-5,many,TRBV11-1,CASTSRRAGVLQETQYF,TGTGCCAGCACCTCCCGGAGGGCAGGGGTCCTCCAAGAGACCCAGTACTTC
.,TRBJ2-2,many,TRBV7-9,CASSFPPRTNTGELFF,TGTGCCAGCAGCTTTCCTCCCAGAACGAACACCGGGGAGCTGTTTTTT
TRBD2,TRBJ2-1,many,TRBV20-1,CSVRGGIQAYNEQFF,TGCAGTGTCCGGGGGGGGATACAGGCATACAATGAGCAGTTCTTC
.,TRBJ1-2,many,TRBV21-1,CASSKRGVGYTF,TGTGCCAGCAGCAAAAGGGGGGTTGGCTACACCTTC
TRBD1,TRBJ1-1,many,TRBV11-2,CASSLRQGLTEAFF,TGTGCCAGCAGCCTGAGACAGGGCCTTACTGAAGCTTTCTTT
.,TRBJ1-6,many,TRBV4-1,CASSQDRDSPLHF,TGCGCCAGCAGCCAAGACAGGGATTCACCCCTCCACTTT
TRBD1,TRBJ1-1,few,TRBV6-5,CASSSTGGEAEAFF,TGTGCCAGCAGTTCGACAGGGGGCGAGGCTGAAGCTTTCTTT
.,TRBJ2-5,many,TRBV5-1,CASSLDGQGGTQYF,TGCGCCAGCAGCTTGGATGGGCAGGGAGGGACCCAGTACTTC
.,TRBJ2-1,many,TRBV12-3/TRBV12-4,CASSNGQNNEQFF,TGTGCCAGCAGTAACGGACAGAACAATGAGCAGTTCTTC